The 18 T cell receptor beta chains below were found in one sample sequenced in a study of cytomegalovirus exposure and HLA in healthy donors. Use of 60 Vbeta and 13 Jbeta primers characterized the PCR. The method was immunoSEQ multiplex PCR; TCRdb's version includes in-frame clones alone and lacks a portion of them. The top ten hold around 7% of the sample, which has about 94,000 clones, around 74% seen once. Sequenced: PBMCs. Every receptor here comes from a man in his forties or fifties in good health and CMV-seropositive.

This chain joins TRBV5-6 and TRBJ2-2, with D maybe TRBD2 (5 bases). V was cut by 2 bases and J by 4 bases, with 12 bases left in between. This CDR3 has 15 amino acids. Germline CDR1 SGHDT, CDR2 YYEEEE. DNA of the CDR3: TGTGCCAGCAGCTTTGGCGGGTGGGGCACCGGGGAGCTGTTTTTT. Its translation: CASSFGGWGTGELFF.

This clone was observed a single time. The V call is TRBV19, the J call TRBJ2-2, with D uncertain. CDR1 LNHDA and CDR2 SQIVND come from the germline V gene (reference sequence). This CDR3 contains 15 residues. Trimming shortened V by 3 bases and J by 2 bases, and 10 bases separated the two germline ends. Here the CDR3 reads CASSIRELNTGELFF. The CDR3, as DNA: TGTGCCAGTAGTATTCGAGAACTAAACACCGGGGAGCTGTTTTTT. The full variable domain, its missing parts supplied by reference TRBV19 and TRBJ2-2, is DGGITQSPKYLFRKEGQNVTLSCEQNLNHDAMYWYRQDPGQGLRLIYYSQIVNDFQKGDIAEGYSVSREKKESFPLTVTSAQKNPTAFYLCASSIRELNTGELFFGEGSRLTVL.

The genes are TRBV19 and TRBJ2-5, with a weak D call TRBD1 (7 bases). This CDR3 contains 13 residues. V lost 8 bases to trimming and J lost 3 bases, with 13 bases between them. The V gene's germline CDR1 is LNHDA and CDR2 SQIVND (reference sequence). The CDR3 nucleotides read TGTGCCAGTGGCGGGGACAGCAAAGAGACCCAGTACTTC. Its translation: CASGGDSKETQYF. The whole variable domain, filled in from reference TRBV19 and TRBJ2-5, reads DGGITQSPKYLFRKEGQNVTLSCEQNLNHDAMYWYRQDPGQGLRLIYYSQIVNDFQKGDIAEGYSVSREKKESFPLTVTSAQKNPTAFYLCASGGDSKETQYFGPGTRLLVL.

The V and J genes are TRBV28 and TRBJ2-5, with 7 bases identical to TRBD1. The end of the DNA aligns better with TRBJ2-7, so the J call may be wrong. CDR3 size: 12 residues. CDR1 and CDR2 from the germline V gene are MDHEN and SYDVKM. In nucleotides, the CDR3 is TGTGCCAGCGGGGACAGAACCTACGAGCAGTACTTC. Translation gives CASGDRTYEQYF.

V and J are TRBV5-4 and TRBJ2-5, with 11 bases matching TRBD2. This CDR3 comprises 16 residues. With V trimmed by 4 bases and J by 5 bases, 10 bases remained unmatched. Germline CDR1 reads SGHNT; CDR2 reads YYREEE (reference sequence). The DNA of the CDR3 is TGTGCCAGCAGCCCTCCCGGGACTAGCGGTACCGAGACCCAGTACTTC. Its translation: CASSPPGTSGTETQYF.

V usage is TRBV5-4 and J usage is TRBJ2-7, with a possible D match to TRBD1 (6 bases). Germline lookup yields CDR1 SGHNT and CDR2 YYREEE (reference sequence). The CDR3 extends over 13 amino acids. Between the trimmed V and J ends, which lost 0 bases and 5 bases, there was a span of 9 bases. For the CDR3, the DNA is TGTGCCAGCAGCTTGGGACAGGCCAACGAGCAGTACTTC. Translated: CASSLGQANEQYF.

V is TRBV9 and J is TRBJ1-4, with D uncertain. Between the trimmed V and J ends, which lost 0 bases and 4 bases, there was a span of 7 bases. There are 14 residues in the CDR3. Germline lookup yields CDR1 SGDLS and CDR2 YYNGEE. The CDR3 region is CASSVGGLNEKLFF. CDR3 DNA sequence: TGTGCCAGCAGCGTAGGAGGACTTAATGAAAAACTGTTTTTT.

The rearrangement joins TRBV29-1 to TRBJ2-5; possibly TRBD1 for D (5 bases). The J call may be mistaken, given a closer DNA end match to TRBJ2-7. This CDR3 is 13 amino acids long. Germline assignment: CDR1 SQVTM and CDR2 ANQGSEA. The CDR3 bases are TGCAGCGTTAGGGGTGGGATCTCCTACGAGCAGTACTTC. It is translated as CSVRGGISYEQYF.

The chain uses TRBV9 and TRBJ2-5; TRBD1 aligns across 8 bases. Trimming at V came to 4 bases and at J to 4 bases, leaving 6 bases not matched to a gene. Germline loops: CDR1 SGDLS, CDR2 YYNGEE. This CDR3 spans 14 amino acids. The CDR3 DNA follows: TGTGCCAGCAGCACCGCGACAGGGGCAGAGACCCAGTACTTC. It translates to CASSTATGAETQYF.

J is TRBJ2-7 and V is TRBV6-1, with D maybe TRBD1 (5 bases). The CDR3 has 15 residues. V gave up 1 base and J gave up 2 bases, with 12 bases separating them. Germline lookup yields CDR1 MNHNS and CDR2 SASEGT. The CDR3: CASSEGSRVTYEQYF. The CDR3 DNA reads TGTGCCAGCAGTGAAGGAAGCAGGGTCACCTACGAGCAGTACTTC.

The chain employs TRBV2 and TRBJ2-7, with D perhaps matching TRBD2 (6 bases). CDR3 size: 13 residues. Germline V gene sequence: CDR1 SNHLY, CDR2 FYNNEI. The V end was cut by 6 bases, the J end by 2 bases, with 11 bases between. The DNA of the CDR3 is TGTGCCAGCAGGGAGGGCGCGCCCTACGAGCAGTACTTC. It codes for CASREGAPYEQYF.

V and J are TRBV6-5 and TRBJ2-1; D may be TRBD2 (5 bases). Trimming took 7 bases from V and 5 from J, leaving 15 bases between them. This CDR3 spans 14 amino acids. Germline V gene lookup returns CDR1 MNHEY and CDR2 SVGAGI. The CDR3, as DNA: TGTGCCAGCAATCCTAGCTCAACCAACAATGAGCAGTTCTTC. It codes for CASNPSSTNNEQFF.

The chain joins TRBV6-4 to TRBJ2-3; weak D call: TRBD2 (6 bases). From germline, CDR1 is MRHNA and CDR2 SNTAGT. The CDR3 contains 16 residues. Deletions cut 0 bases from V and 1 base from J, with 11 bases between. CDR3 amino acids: CASSDSSAGRTDTQYF. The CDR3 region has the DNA TGTGCCAGCAGTGACTCTAGCGCGGGGCGCACAGATACGCAGTATTTT.

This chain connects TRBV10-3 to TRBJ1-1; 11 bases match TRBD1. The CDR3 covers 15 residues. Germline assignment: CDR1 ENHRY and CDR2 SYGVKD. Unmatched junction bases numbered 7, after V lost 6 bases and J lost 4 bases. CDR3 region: CAIRDRGRGITEAFF. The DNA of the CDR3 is TGTGCCATCAGGGACAGGGGGCGAGGGATCACTGAAGCTTTCTTT.

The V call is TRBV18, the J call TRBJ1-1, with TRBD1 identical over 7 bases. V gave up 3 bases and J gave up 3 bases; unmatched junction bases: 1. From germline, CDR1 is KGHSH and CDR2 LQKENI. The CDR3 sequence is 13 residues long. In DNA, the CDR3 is TGTGCCAGCTCACCTACAGGGGACACTGAAGCTTTCTTT. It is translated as CASSPTGDTEAFF.

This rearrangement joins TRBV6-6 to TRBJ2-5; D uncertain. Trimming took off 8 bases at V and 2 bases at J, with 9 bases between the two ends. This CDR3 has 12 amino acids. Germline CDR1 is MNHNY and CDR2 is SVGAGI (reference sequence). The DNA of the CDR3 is TGTGCCAGCGCCGACTCTCAAGAGACCCAGTACTTC. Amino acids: CASADSQETQYF.

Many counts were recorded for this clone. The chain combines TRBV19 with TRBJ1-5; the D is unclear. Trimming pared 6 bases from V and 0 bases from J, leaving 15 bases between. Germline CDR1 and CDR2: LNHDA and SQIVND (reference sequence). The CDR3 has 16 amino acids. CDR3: CASRLTRVHSNQPQHF. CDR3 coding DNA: TGTGCCAGTAGACTTACCCGGGTCCATAGCAATCAGCCCCAGCATTTT.

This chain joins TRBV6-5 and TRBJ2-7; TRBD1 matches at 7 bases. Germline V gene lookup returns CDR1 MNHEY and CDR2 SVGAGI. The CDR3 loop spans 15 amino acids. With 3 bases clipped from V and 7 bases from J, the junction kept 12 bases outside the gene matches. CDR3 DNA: TGTGCCAGCAGTTATCGGGACAGATCCCTGGGGGAGCAGTACTTC. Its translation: CASSYRDRSLGEQYF.